Listed below are T cell receptor beta chains from one sample, sequenced in a study of PD-1 blockade in mismatch repair-deficient tumors. Repertoires were generated with immunoSEQ multiplex PCR, while TCRdb's copy carries only in-frame clones and drops some. In the table there are just under 80,000 clones, approximately 80% of which are singletons. Sequencing used peripheral blood, obtained 44 weeks after starting pembrolizumab. The receptors were sampled from an adult with mismatch repair-deficient cancer. The CDR3 runs from the conserved cysteine through the conserved F or W. Clone size is not always given. Where it is, it says once, few, many or a class for expanded clones.

-	TRBJ1-1	TRBV14	CASSRVKGTNTEAFF
-	TRBJ2-3	TRBV6-5	CASSYFPSGSTDTQYF
once	TRBJ2-1	TRBV27	CASSFGQYNEQFF
few	TRBJ2-7	TRBV2	CASSEGYEQYF
-	TRBJ2-7	TRBV6-1	CASSEADEQYF
few	TRBJ1-1	TRBV19	CASNTDRGGPNTEAFF
once	TRBJ2-3	TRBV4-2	CASSQTQGASTDTQYF
few	TRBJ2-5	TRBV2	CASSSWDRGETQYF
once	TRBJ2-6	TRBV18	CASSPTGANVLTF
-	TRBJ2-2	TRBV27	CASVSPIGQNTGELFF
-	TRBJ1-2	TRBV7-9	CASSPWTGGDGYTF
once	TRBJ1-1	TRBV6-1	CASEQTNTEAFF
-	TRBJ1-4	TRBV5-1	CASSLRAPNEKLFF
-	TRBJ1-1	TRBV5-4	CASSGDRGQTEAFF
-	TRBJ1-1	TRBV2	CASSQGEGTEAFF
-	TRBJ2-7	TRBV5-4	CASSLAGISYEQYF
-	TRBJ1-1	TRBV4-1	CASSQTGRTEAFF
-	TRBJ1-1	TRBV6-4	CASSDSGGEAFF
-	TRBJ2-7	TRBV7-9	CASRNRDGYEQYF
-	TRBJ1-1	TRBV5-6	CASSVGYTEAFF
-	TRBJ2-1	TRBV7-2	CASSLVRLAVYNEQFF
-	TRBJ2-7	TRBV19	CASSMNSGTGFLYEQYF
-	TRBJ1-2	TRBV6-1	CASIDPGQGLLWGYTF
once	TRBJ2-3	TRBV27	CASSFAGGPNTQYF
-	TRBJ2-7	TRBV11-3	CASSRGDSYEQYF
-	TRBJ2-7	TRBV5-1	CASSLGPTSGTYEQYF
few	TRBJ2-7	TRBV5-4	CASSLNYEQYF
-	TRBJ1-2	TRBV28	CASSLLRQANYGYTF
-	TRBJ2-3	TRBV11-3	CASSSRGPYGGSVTDTQYF
-	TRBJ2-1	TRBV5-1	CASSLAPTGGYNEQFF
-	TRBJ2-7	TRBV2	CASSEGQGFYEQYF
-	TRBJ2-1	TRBV7-3	CASSWTGGEDEQFF
-	TRBJ1-1	TRBV7-9	CASIYEEGAEAFF
-	TRBJ1-5	TRBV5-1	CASSRDGQYNQPQHF
-	TRBJ1-2	TRBV5-4	CASSSPGTDNYGYTF
-	TRBJ1-1	TRBV7-9	CASSTRTGDGNTEAFF
few	TRBJ1-2	TRBV7-1	CASSFGGGSHYGYTF
-	TRBJ2-7	TRBV7-2	CASSSSGLAGPSGSYEQYF
-	TRBJ2-5	TRBV11-3	CASSFTGPGGGETQYF
-	TRBJ2-7	TRBV5-5	CASSGSSGTYEQYF
-	TRBJ1-1	TRBV11-1	CASSLGGLGTEAFF
-	TRBJ1-5	TRBV12-5	CASGWGDSSNQPQHF
-	TRBJ1-5	TRBV7-2	CASSSRAGQPQHF
-	TRBJ2-7	TRBV9	CASSVSGGGDEQYF
-	TRBJ2-1	TRBV4-1	CASSQRGDLRGAEQFF
-	TRBJ2-3	TRBV29-1	CSVEDLEDRSTDTQYF